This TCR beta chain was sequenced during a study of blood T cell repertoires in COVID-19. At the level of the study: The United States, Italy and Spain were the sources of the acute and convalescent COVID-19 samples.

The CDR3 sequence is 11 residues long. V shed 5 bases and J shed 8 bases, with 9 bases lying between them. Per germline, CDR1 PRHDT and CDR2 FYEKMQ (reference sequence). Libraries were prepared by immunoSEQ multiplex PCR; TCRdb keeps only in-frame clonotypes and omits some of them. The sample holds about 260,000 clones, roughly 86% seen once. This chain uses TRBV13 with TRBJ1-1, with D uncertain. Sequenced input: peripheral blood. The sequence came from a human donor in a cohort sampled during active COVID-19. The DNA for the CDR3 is TGTGCCAGCAGCGAGTACAGAGAAGCTTTCTTT. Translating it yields CASSEYREAFF.